The sequence of this TCR beta chain was determined in a study of shared clonotypes between healthy human individuals. The CDR3 has 15 amino acids. V was shortened by 4 bases and J by 8 bases, with 18 bases between the two germline ends. Germline V gene sequence: CDR1 SGHDT, CDR2 YYEEEE. Assay used: immunoSEQ multiplex PCR; TCRdb lists only in-frame clones, some missing. The repertoire holds 450,000 to 500,000 clones, with less than 80% as singletons. Sequenced sample: PBMCs. This chain connects TRBV5-6 to TRBJ2-2; TRBD2 might be the D (6 bases). The sequence came from a woman aged 35 to 49 in good health. Some clones in this sample may be carry-over from other donors' samples. CDR3 loop: CASSPGLQSWGELFF. CDR3 in DNA: TGTGCCAGCAGCCCGGGACTCCAATCTTGGGGGGAGCTGTTTTTT.